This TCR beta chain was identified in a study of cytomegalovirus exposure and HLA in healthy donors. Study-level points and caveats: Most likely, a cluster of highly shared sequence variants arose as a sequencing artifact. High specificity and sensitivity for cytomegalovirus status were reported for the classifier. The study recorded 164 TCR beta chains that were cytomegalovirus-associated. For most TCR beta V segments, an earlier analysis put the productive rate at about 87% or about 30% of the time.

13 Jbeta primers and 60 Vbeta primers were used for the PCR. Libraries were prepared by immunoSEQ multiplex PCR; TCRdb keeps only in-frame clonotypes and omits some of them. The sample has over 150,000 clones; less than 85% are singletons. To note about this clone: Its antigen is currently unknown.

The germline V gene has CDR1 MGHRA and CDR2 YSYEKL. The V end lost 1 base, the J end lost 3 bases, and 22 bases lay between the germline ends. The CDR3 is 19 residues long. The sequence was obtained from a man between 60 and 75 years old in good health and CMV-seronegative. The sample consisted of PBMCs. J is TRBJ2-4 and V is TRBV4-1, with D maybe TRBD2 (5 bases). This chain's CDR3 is CASSQGPLSRARVKNIQYF. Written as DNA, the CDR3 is TGCGCCAGCAGCCAAGGACCCCTCAGTAGGGCGCGGGTCAAAAACATTCAGTACTTC.